This T cell receptor beta chain was sequenced for a study of blood T cell repertoires in COVID-19 (dated by TCRdb to 2020 to 2022). As for the study more broadly: Collaborator samples came from the United States, Italy and Spain and covered acute and convalescent phases of COVID-19. Deeply sampled blood TCRbeta repertoires from subjects exposed to, actively infected with, or recovered from COVID-19 were included in the dataset. The sample metadata nearly always contained a de-identified subject ID, COVID-19 status, age in years and sex. A freely available public database, intended as a resource for researchers studying the immune response to SARS-CoV-2, is where the repertoires were released. The samples were drawn from two sources: the first 160 participants of the ongoing ImmuneRACE study, and 1,000 to 1,500 subjects contributed by 6 global collaborators. The material from the prospective study consisted of cDNA or gDNA derived from T cells, B-cell-depleted T cells, or PBMCs. Where available, HLA class I and class II types were obtained from metadata supplied by the sample provider rather than from assay-based typing.

Overall study outcomes, separate from this receptor: Clinical and demographic metadata were provided uncurated, with the amount varying by source and participant.

TCRbeta CDR3 regions were amplified from genomic DNA by means of the immunoSEQ Assay, a bias-controlled multiplex PCR. The study's own analysis went as follows. The number of nucleated cells in each sample was estimated from the amplification of reference gene primers within the assay. To quantify the absolute abundance of each unique TCRbeta CDR3 rearrangement, sequence reads were collapsed and filtered. For each sample, productive Simpson clonality was calculated as the square root of Simpson's diversity index across productive rearrangements. TCRdb took over this immuneACCESS table, retaining in-frame rearrangements with V and J assigned. Such tables are incomplete; in checked studies, under half of the missing clones stem from an unresolved V gene, and the remainder is unexplained. The DNA gave D and trimming, while V, J and clone size come from that table. The sample includes approximately 190,000 clones, with over 70% observed a single time. The ten largest make up 17% of the sample.

The CDR3 sequence holds 12 residues, the cysteine and phenylalanine included. Only the CDR3 region is kept as DNA, spanning 36 bases read in frame from base 1. The junction shows trimming of 3 bases on V and 5 bases on J, plus 8 bases between the germline ends. Collaborating institutions collected whole blood in K2EDTA tubes following their own protocols. For TCRbeta analysis, collaborators shipped samples in one of three forms: frozen whole blood, isolated PBMCs, or DNA extracted from either of those sample types. To note about this clone: Which antigen it targets is not known. No much larger clone exists at a distance of one base, and base qualities are not known.

The receptor's source is a man between 60 and 75 years old with active or convalescent COVID-19. The rearrangement combines TRBV12-3 or TRBV12-4 with TRBJ2-7; TRBD2 is a weak D gene call, 5 bases matching. The specimen was peripheral blood. The CDR3 region: CASSFGGHEQYF. The DNA reads as follows: TGTGCCAGCAGTTTCGGCGGGCACGAGCAGTACTTC.